This record looks at one T cell receptor (beta chain) sequence and its context. At the DNA level, this CDR3 is encoded by other sequences in the same sample as well. Only in-frame clones appear in the TCRdb table, and some are missing; sequencing was by immunoSEQ multiplex PCR. The table lists 500,000 to 600,000 clones, roughly 91% of them singletons, with less than 9% in the top ten. The length of the CDR3 is 15 residues. Germline assignment: CDR1 SGHAT and CDR2 FQNNGV. Trimming took 1 base from V and 0 from J, leaving 8 bases between them. This sample is part of a study of blood T cell repertoires in COVID-19. Study information: The United States, Italy and Spain provided the acute and convalescent COVID-19 samples.

Enrolled during active infection, Seattle patients were then followed longitudinally. Specimen: peripheral blood. The rearrangement links TRBV11-2 to TRBJ2-3; no definite D call. This TCR was sampled from a woman between 45 and 65 years old with COVID-19, enrolled during active disease. The CDR3 sequence: CASSLVGRSTDTQYF. In DNA, the CDR3 is TGTGCCAGCAGCTTAGTCGGCAGGAGCACAGATACGCAGTATTTT.